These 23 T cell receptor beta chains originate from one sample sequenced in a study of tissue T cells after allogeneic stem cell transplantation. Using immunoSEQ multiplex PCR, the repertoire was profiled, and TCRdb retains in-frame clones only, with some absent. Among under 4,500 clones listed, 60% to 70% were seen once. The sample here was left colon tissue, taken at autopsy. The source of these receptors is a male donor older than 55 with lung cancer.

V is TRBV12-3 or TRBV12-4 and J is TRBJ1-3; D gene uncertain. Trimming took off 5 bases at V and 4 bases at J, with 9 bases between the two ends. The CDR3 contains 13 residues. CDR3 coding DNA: TGTGCCAGCAGTCCCCTCTCAGGAAACACCATATATTTT. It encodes CASSPLSGNTIYF.

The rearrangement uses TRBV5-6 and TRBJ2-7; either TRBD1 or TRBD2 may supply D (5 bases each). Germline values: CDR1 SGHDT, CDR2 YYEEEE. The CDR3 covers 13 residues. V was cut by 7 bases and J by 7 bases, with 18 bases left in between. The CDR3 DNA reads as TGTGCCAGCGGGCGGCTGGGGGTGAGGGAGCAGTACTTC. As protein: CASGRLGVREQYF.

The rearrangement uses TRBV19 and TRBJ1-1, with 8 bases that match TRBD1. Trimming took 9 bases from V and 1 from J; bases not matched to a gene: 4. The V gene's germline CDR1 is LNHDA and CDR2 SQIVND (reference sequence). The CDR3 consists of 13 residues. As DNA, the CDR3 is TGTGCCAGCCAGGGGGCGGCGAACACTGAAGCTTTCTTT. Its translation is CASQGAANTEAFF.

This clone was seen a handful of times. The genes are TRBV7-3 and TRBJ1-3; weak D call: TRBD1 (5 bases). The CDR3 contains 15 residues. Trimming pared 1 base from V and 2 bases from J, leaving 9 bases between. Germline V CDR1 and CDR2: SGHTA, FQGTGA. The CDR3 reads CASSLMAGTGNTIYF. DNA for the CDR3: TGTGCCAGCAGCTTAATGGCAGGGACTGGAAACACCATATATTTT.

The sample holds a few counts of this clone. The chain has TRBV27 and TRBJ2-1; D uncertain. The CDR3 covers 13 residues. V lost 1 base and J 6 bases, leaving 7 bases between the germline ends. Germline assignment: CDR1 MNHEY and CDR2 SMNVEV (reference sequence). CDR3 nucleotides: TGTGCCAGCAGTTTATTTAGCACCAATGAGCAGTTCTTC. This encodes CASSLFSTNEQFF.

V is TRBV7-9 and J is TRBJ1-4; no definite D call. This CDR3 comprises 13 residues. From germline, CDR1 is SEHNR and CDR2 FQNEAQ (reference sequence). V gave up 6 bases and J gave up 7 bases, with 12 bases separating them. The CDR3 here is CASRPRVGEKLFF. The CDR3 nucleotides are TGTGCCAGCAGGCCCCGCGTGGGTGAAAAACTGTTTTTT.

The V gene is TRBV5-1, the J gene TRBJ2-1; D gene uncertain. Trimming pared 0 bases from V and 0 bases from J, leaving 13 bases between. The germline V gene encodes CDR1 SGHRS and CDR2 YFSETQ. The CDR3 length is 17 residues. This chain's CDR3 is CASSLEAPSSSYNEQFF. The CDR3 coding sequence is TGCGCCAGCAGCTTGGAGGCCCCTAGTAGCTCCTACAATGAGCAGTTCTTC.

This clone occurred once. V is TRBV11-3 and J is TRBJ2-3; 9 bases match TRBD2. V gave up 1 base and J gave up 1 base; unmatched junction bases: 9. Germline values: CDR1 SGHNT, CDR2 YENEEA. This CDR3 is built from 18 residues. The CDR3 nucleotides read TGTGCCAGCAGCTTAGGCGCGGGGGGGCCTTTGGGCACAGATACGCAGTATTTT. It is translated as CASSLGAGGPLGTDTQYF.

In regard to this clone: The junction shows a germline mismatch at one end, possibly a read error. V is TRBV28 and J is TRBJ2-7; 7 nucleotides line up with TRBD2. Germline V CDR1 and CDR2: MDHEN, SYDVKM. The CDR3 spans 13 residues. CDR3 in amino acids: CASPPGGSGFIHF. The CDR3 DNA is TGTGCCAGCCCTCCCGGGGGGAGTGGGTTTATACACTTC.

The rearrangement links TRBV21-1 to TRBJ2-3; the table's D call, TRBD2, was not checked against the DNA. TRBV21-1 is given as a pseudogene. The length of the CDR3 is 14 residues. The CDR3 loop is CASTMVGGADTQYF. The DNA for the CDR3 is TGTGCCAGCACCATGGTGGGGGGGGCAGATACGCAGTATTTT.

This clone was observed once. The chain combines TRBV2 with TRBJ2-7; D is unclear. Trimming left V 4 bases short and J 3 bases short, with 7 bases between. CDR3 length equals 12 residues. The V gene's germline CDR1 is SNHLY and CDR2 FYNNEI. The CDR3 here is CASSGWDYEQYF. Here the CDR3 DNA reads TGTGCCAGCAGTGGTTGGGACTACGAGCAGTACTTC.

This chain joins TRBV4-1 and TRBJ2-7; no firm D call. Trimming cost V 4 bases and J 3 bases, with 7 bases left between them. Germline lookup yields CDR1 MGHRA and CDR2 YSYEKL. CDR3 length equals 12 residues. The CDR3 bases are TGCGCCAGCAGCCCAGATTACTACGAGCAGTACTTC. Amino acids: CASSPDYYEQYF.

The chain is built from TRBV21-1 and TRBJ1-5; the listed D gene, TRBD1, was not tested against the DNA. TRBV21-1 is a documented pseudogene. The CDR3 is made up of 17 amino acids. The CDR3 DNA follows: TGTGCCAGCAGCGTCCGACAGGGGGGATATAGCAATCAGCCCCAGCATTTT. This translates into CASSVRQGGYSNQPQHF.

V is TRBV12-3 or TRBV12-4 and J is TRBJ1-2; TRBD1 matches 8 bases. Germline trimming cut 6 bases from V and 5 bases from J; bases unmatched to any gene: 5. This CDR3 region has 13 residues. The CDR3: CASSPGGSYGYTF. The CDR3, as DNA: TGTGCCAGCAGCCCAGGGGGCTCTTATGGCTACACCTTC.

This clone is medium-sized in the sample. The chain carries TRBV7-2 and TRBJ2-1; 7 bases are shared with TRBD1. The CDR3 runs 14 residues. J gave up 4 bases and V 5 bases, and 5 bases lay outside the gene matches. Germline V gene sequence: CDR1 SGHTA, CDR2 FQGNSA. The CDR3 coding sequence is TGTGCCAGCAGCAGACCGGGACAGTACAATGAGCAGTTCTTC. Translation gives CASSRPGQYNEQFF.

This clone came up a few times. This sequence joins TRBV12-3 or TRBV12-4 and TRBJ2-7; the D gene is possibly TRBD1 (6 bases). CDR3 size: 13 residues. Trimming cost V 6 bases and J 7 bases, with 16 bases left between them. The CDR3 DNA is TGTGCCAGCAGCCTCACAGGGTTGGGGGAGCAGTACTTC. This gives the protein CASSLTGLGEQYF.

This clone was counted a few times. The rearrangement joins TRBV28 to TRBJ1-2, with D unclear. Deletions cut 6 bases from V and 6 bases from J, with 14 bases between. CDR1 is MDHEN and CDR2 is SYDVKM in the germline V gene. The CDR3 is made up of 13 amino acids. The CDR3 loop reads CASSRDGWDGYTF. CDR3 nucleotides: TGTGCCAGCAGCCGTGACGGATGGGATGGCTACACCTTC.

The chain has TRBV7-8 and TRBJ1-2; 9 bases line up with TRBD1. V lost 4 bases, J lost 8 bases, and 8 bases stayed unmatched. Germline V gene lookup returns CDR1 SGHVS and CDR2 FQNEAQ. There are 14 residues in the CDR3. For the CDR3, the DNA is TGTGCCAGCAGCTGGCGACAGGGGGGGGAGGGCTACACCTTC. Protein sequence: CASSWRQGGEGYTF.

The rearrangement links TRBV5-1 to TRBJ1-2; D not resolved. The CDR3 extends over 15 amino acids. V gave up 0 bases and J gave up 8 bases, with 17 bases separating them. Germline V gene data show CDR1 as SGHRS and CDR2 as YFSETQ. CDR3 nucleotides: TGCGCCAGCAGCTTGGCCCCGGACGGCAGCGGGGGCTACACCTTC. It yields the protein CASSLAPDGSGGYTF.

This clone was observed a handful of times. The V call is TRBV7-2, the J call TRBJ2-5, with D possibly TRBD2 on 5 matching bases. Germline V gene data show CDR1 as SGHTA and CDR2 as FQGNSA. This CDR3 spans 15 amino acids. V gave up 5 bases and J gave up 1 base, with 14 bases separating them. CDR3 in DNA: TGTGCCAGCAGCCTCTACCAGGACTTCCAAGAGACCCAGTACTTC. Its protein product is CASSLYQDFQETQYF.

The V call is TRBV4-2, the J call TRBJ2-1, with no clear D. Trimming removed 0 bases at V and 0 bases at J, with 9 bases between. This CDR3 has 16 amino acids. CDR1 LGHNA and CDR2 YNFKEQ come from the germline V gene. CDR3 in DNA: TGTGCCAGCAGCCAAGATTCGGCTAGCTCCTACAATGAGCAGTTCTTC. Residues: CASSQDSASSYNEQFF.

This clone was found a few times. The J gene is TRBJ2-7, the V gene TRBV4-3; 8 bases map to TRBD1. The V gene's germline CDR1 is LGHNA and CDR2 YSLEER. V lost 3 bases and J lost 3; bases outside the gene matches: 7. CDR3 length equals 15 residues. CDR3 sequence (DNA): TGCGCCAGCAGCCAGCAACAGGGGGAACACTACGAGCAGTACTTC. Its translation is CASSQQQGEHYEQYF.

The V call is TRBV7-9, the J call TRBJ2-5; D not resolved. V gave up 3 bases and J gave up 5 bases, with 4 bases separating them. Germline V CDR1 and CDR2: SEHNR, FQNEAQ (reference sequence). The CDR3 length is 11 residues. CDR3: CASSFGETQYF. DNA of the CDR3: TGTGCCAGCAGCTTCGGCGAGACCCAGTACTTC.